These 23 T cell receptor beta chains originate from one sample sequenced in a study of blood T cell repertoires in COVID-19. Sequencing used immunoSEQ multiplex PCR; TCRdb keeps in-frame clones, though not all of them. The sample has around 280,000 clones; approximately 88% are singletons. Sequences were obtained from PBMCs or T cells enriched from blood (not recorded which). These receptor sequences come from a woman in her thirties or forties who had recovered from COVID-19.

This sequence joins TRBV18 and TRBJ1-4, with 12 bases that match TRBD1. With 3 bases clipped from V and 8 bases from J, the junction kept 1 base outside the gene matches. This CDR3 has 14 residues. CDR1 and CDR2 (germline): KGHSH, LQKENI. In DNA, the CDR3 is TGTGCCAGCTCACCGGGACAGGGGGCAGAAAAACTGTTTTTT. It specifies CASSPGQGAEKLFF.

DNA for the CDR3: TGCGCCAGCAGCCAAGAAAGGGGGACTATGTTCTCGGGATTTGACGGGGAGCTGTTTTTT. Its translation is CASSQERGTMFSGFDGELFF. J is TRBJ2-2 and V is TRBV4-3, with D possibly matching TRBD2 (7 bases). The length of the CDR3 is 20 residues. Germline CDR1 LGHNA, CDR2 YSLEER. Trimming stripped 0 bases from V and 7 bases from J, with 27 bases between.

The table lists this clone with many counts. This chain links TRBV7-2 with TRBJ1-4; D uncertain. The CDR3 has 11 residues. Germline loops: CDR1 SGHTA, CDR2 FQGNSA. The ends were cut back, 3 bases at V and 11 bases at J, with 7 bases in the middle. CDR3 nucleotide sequence: TGTGCCAGCAGCTTTGGGGAGAAACTGTTTTTT. Its translation is CASSFGEKLFF.

Here the CDR3 DNA reads TGTGCCAGCAGCCCTAAGGGGGCATGGGGTGAAAAACTGTTTTTT. The encoded protein is CASSPKGAWGEKLFF. The chain employs TRBV25-1 and TRBJ1-4, with 7 bases identical to TRBD1. There are 15 residues in the CDR3. V was clipped by 6 bases and J by 7 bases; unmatched bases: 11. From germline, CDR1 is MGHDK and CDR2 SYGVNS.

This clone appeared once. The chain uses TRBV5-1 and TRBJ2-5, with TRBD1 matching 10 bases. J gave up 3 bases and V 3 bases, and 5 bases lay outside the gene matches. CDR1 and CDR2 from the germline V gene are SGHRS and YFSETQ. The CDR3 sequence is 15 residues long. In DNA, the CDR3 is TGCGCCAGCAGCTCGGACGGGACAGGGGAAGAGACCCAGTACTTC. It translates to CASSSDGTGEETQYF.

The chain employs TRBV11-1 and TRBJ1-4; no reliable D call. V was pared by 3 bases and J by 6 bases, with 11 bases between. The V gene's germline CDR1 is SGHAT and CDR2 FQDESV (reference sequence). This CDR3 region has 14 residues. This CDR3 reads CASSFGPRDEKLFF. CDR3 DNA: TGTGCCAGCAGCTTTGGACCGAGGGATGAAAAACTGTTTTTT.

The chain links TRBV3-1 (or the pseudogene TRBV3-2) to TRBJ1-6, with D unclear. Trimming cost V 4 bases and J 11 bases, with 12 bases left between them. CDR1 and CDR2 (germline): LGHDT, YNNKEL (reference sequence). CDR3 length: 13 amino acids. In DNA form, the CDR3 reads TGTGCCAGCAGCCTCGGGAAAGAGGCACCCCTCCACTTT. Translating it yields CASSLGKEAPLHF.

The chain joins TRBV24-1 to TRBJ2-6; maybe TRBD1 (5 bases). The ends were cut back, 4 bases at V and 0 bases at J, with 9 bases in the middle. The germline CDR1 and CDR2 sequences are KGHDR and SFDVKD. The CDR3 consists of 16 residues. The CDR3 nucleotides read TGTGCCACCAGTGACTCCAGGGTCTCTGGGGCCAACGTCCTGACTTTC. This encodes CATSDSRVSGANVLTF.

The chain combines TRBV24-1 with TRBJ2-7, with D unclear. This CDR3 has 18 amino acids. Germline CDR1 reads KGHDR; CDR2 reads SFDVKD. Trimming pared 1 base from V and 0 bases from J, leaving 18 bases between. DNA of the CDR3: TGTGCCACCAGTGATTTACTAACCGACGTCCCCGACTCCTACGAGCAGTACTTC. Its translation: CATSDLLTDVPDSYEQYF.

This clone was observed a single time. V usage is TRBV7-6 and J usage is TRBJ2-1; weak D call: TRBD2 (5 bases). Germline assignment: CDR1 SGHVS and CDR2 FNYEAQ. This CDR3 spans 15 amino acids. V lost 5 bases, J lost 6 bases, and 17 bases lay in between. CDR3 sequence reads: CASSPRAATGNEQFF. The CDR3 bases are TGTGCCAGCAGCCCCCGAGCGGCCACGGGCAATGAGCAGTTCTTC.

As to this clone: The junction does not match germline at one end; this may be a read error. The CDR3 DNA reads as TGTGCCAGCAGTGACTCCGGGATCAATGAAAAACTGTTTTTT. Translated, it gives CASSDSGINEKLFF. The rearrangement uses TRBV6-2 or TRBV6-3 and TRBJ1-4, with D uncertain. Germline V gene sequence: CDR1 MNHEY, CDR2 SVGEGT. CDR3 length equals 14 residues.

The V call is TRBV18, the J call TRBJ1-5; TRBD1 is a possible D gene (6 bases). The germline V and J ends were trimmed by 3 bases and 3 bases, with 12 bases remaining between them. Germline assignment: CDR1 KGHSH and CDR2 LQKENI. The CDR3 runs to 15 residues. The CDR3 nucleotides are TGTGCCAGCTCACCGAAGGGACAACTCAATCAGCCCCAGCATTTT. This encodes CASSPKGQLNQPQHF.

The V and J genes are TRBV29-1 and TRBJ2-7; the match to TRBD2 covers 8 bases. V was clipped by 6 bases and J by 1 base; unmatched bases: 8. The CDR3 consists of 14 residues. CDR1 SQVTM and CDR2 ANQGSEA come from the germline V gene. The CDR3 loop reads CSVHIAGHSYEQYF. The CDR3 DNA is TGCAGCGTCCATATAGCGGGACATTCCTACGAGCAGTACTTC.

This clone was detected once. The V gene is TRBV4-1, the J gene TRBJ2-1, with TRBD2 identical over 11 bases. This CDR3 spans 18 amino acids. V lost 1 base to trimming and J lost 1 base; unmatched junction nucleotides: 6. From germline, CDR1 is MGHRA and CDR2 YSYEKL. CDR3 region: CASSQGGASGRSYNEQFF. DNA of the CDR3: TGCGCCAGCAGCCAAGGTGGGGCTAGCGGGAGGTCCTACAATGAGCAGTTCTTC.

This clone was seen a few times. The chain is built from TRBV7-2 and TRBJ2-3, with unresolved D. CDR1 and CDR2 from the germline V gene are SGHTA and FQGNSA. This CDR3 region has 13 residues. V lost 2 bases and J 4 bases, leaving 7 bases between the germline ends. CDR3 DNA: TGTGCCAGCAGCTTAAATCCGGCAGATACGCAGTATTTT. Its translation: CASSLNPADTQYF.

This chain joins TRBV7-2 and TRBJ2-2; 7 bases are shared with TRBD2. Germline CDR1 and CDR2: SGHTA and FQGNSA. The CDR3 covers 16 residues. The V and J ends lost 2 bases and 2 bases, in that order; junction bases with no gene match: 5. DNA for the CDR3: TGTGCCAGCAGCTTACGGGCTAGCGGAAACACCGGGGAGCTGTTTTTT. Its protein is CASSLRASGNTGELFF. Together with reference TRBV7-2 and TRBJ2-2, the CDR3 gives the full variable domain: GAGVSQSPSNKVTEKGKDVELRCDPISGHTALYWYRQSLGQGLEFLIYFQGNSAPDKSGLPSDRFSAERTGGSVSTLTIQRTQQEDSAVYLCASSLRASGNTGELFFGEGSRLTVL.

The V and J genes are TRBV30 and TRBJ1-2; D remains unclear. V lost 5 bases and J 6 bases, leaving 13 bases between the germline ends. Germline V CDR1 and CDR2: GTSNPN, SVGIG (reference sequence). The length of the CDR3 is 12 residues. Written as DNA, the CDR3 is TGTGCCTGGCGCTCGGTTGAGGATGGCTACACCTTC. Encoded protein: CAWRSVEDGYTF.

The V and J genes are TRBV7-9 and TRBJ1-1; 10 bases align to TRBD1. This CDR3 is built from 15 residues. The germline V gene has CDR1 SEHNR and CDR2 FQNEAQ (reference sequence). With 1 base clipped from V and 7 bases from J, the junction kept 6 bases outside the gene matches. The CDR3 protein is CASSLEGTGVDEAFF. The CDR3 DNA reads as TGTGCCAGCAGCTTAGAAGGGACAGGGGTGGATGAAGCTTTCTTT.

Written as DNA, the CDR3 is TGTGCCAGCAGTTTTCCAGGGGGGCACACAGATACGCAGTATTTT. This sequence encodes CASSFPGGHTDTQYF. The chain couples TRBV2 to TRBJ2-3, with D possibly matching TRBD1 (7 bases). V shed 5 bases and J shed 2 bases, with 14 bases lying between them. The V gene's germline CDR1 is SNHLY and CDR2 FYNNEI. The CDR3 is 15 amino acids.

This clone has just one count. The chain has TRBV28 and TRBJ1-1; weak D call: TRBD1 (5 bases). The CDR3 contains 12 residues. Germline lookup yields CDR1 MDHEN and CDR2 SYDVKM. Trimming shortened V by 6 bases and J by 3 bases, and 8 bases separated the two germline ends. CDR3 sequence (DNA): TGTGCCAGCAGGGAGGGGTACACTGAAGCTTTCTTT. Translating it yields CASREGYTEAFF.

This rearrangement joins TRBV24-1 to TRBJ2-3, with 7 nucleotides matching TRBD2. CDR1 and CDR2 from the germline V gene are KGHDR and SFDVKD. The V and J ends lost 5 bases and 0 bases, in that order; junction bases with no gene match: 1. This CDR3 spans 14 amino acids. The CDR3: CATSAGLSTDTQYF. The CDR3 coding sequence is TGTGCCACCAGTGCGGGACTAAGCACAGATACGCAGTATTTT.

The chain uses TRBV7-6 and TRBJ2-3; D gene uncertain. The CDR3 consists of 13 residues. Trimming took 10 bases from V and 2 from J, leaving 13 bases between them. Germline CDR1 SGHVS, CDR2 FNYEAQ. CDR3 bases: TGTGCCACTGCCCGGCGGAACACAGATACGCAGTATTTT. It specifies CATARRNTDTQYF.

Only a few counts were recorded for this clone. The chain carries TRBV30 and TRBJ1-1; D is perhaps TRBD1 (6 bases). V dropped 0 bases and J dropped 4 bases, with 15 bases sitting between them. CDR1 GTSNPN and CDR2 SVGIG come from the germline V gene (reference sequence). This CDR3 is built from 15 residues. CDR3 loop: CAWSVLGGQGTEAFF. The CDR3, as DNA: TGTGCCTGGAGTGTACTCGGGGGGCAGGGCACTGAAGCTTTCTTT.